The rows below give T cell receptor beta chains drawn from one sample of a study of CD8 T cells in Susac syndrome. Each CDR3 protein gets one entry after TCRdb re-called the immunoSEQ multiplex PCR reads with MiXCR. The data hold some 160,000 distinct CDR3 sequences, with approximately 96% observed a single time. Sequenced: CD4+ T cells from PBMCs. The receptors were sampled from a human donor with Susac syndrome. The CDR3 runs from the conserved cysteine through the conserved F or W. Fields, in order: V gene, J gene, D gene, clone size, CDR3 protein, CDR3 DNA. D genes are given only for firm matches. Not every row has a clone size; where given, it reads once, few, many or a size class.

>TRBV28|TRBJ1-4|NA|NA
CASSPQGNLDEKLFF
TGTGCCAGCAGTCCCCAGGGGAACCTTGATGAAAAACTGTTTTTT
>TRBV7-3|TRBJ2-2|TRBD2|NA
CASSSFAASGANTGELFF
TGTGCCAGCAGCTCCTTCGCTGCTAGCGGTGCGAACACCGGGGAGCTGTTTTTT
>TRBV14|TRBJ1-4|NA|NA
CASSQDRGGMNEKLFF
TGTGCCAGCAGCCAAGATCGAGGGGGGATGAATGAAAAACTGTTTTTT
>TRBV27|TRBJ1-1|NA|NA
CASRDIRRTEAFF
TGTGCCAGTAGGGACATCAGGCGGACTGAAGCTTTCTTT
>TRBV7-9|TRBJ2-7|TRBD1|NA
CASSRAEGARRQYF
TGTGCCAGCAGCCGAGCAGAGGGGGCGCGAAGGCAGTACTTC
>TRBV10-1|TRBJ2-5|NA|NA
CASSEDYRETQYF
TGCGCCAGCAGTGAGGACTACAGGGAGACCCAGTACTTC
>TRBV7-2|TRBJ1-1|NA|NA
CASSLLNEAFF
TGTGCCAGCAGCCTTCTCAATGAAGCTTTCTTT
>TRBV2|TRBJ2-3|TRBD2|NA
CASSPLAGTNTQYF
TGTGCCAGCAGTCCACTAGCGGGGACTAATACGCAGTATTTT
>TRBV6-6|TRBJ2-7|TRBD1|once
CASSYSGQSSDEQYF
TGTGCCAGCAGTTACTCGGGACAGTCCTCAGACGAGCAGTACTTC
>TRBV9|TRBJ2-3|NA|NA
CASSVGTADTQYF
TGTGCCAGCAGCGTCGGCACCGCGGATACGCAGTATTTT
>TRBV29-1|TRBJ2-2|TRBD2|NA
CSVEVPGEGAPGELFF
TGCAGCGTTGAAGTCCCCGGGGAGGGCGCTCCCGGGGAGCTGTTTTTT
>TRBV15|TRBJ2-7|TRBD1|NA
CATSRDTAGGSDEQYF
TGTGCCACCAGCAGAGATACCGCAGGGGGCTCCGACGAGCAGTACTTC
>TRBV12-3/TRBV12-4|TRBJ2-7|TRBD1|NA
CASRRTGPVEQYF
TGTGCCAGCAGGCGGACAGGACCGGTCGAGCAGTACTTC
>TRBV6-5|TRBJ2-7|TRBD1|once
CASARDRGRYEQYF
TGTGCCAGCGCCCGGGACAGGGGGAGGTACGAGCAGTACTTC
>TRBV4-1|TRBJ1-3|NA|once
CASSHLLDIGNTIYF
TGCGCCAGCAGCCATCTACTTGACATCGGAAACACCATATATTTT
>TRBV9|TRBJ2-3|NA|NA
CASSVETATADTQYF
TGTGCCAGCAGCGTAGAGACTGCAACAGCAGATACGCAGTATTTT
>TRBV24-1|TRBJ2-3|TRBD1|NA
CATSDSGQGKDTQYF
TGTGCCACCAGTGACTCGGGACAGGGAAAAGATACGCAGTATTTT
>TRBV7-2|TRBJ2-7|TRBD2|NA
CASSLTSGDYEQYF
TGTGCCAGCAGCCTGACTAGCGGGGACTACGAGCAGTACTTC
>TRBV23-1|TRBJ1-5|NA|NA
CASSQSKQPQHF
TGCGCCAGCAGTCAATCCAAGCAGCCCCAGCATTTT
>TRBV5-1|TRBJ1-6|NA|NA
CASSVAGTGGSPLHF
TGCGCCAGCAGCGTGGCAGGGACGGGTGGATCACCCCTCCACTTT
>TRBV5-1|TRBJ2-7|TRBD1|NA
CASSSRTGRNEQYF
TGCGCCAGCAGCTCTCGGACAGGGAGGAACGAGCAGTACTTC
>TRBV12-3/TRBV12-4|TRBJ2-7|NA|NA
CASSLEGLEQYF
TGTGCCAGCAGTTTAGAGGGTCTCGAGCAGTACTTC
>TRBV4-1|TRBJ2-7|TRBD1|NA
CASSQESNSGTGKYF
TGCGCCAGCAGCCAAGAAAGCAACTCCGGGACAGGGAAATACTTC
>TRBV5-1|TRBJ1-1|NA|NA
CASSLAAGTEAFF
TGCGCCAGCAGCTTGGCCGCAGGCACTGAAGCTTTCTTT
>TRBV6-4|TRBJ1-6|NA|NA
CASARDVGSPLHF
TGTGCCAGCGCCCGGGACGTAGGATCACCCCTCCACTTT
>TRBV29-1|TRBJ2-7|NA|NA
CSVIVTPPLGEQYF
TGCAGCGTTATAGTGACACCGCCTTTGGGCGAGCAGTACTTC
>TRBV12-3/TRBV12-4|TRBJ2-3|NA|few
CASSLAGQGGTDTQYF
TGTGCCAGCAGTTTAGCGGGGCAGGGAGGTACAGATACGCAGTATTTT
>TRBV29-1|TRBJ2-7|NA|NA
CSALQHWLSYEQYF
TGCAGCGCACTTCAACACTGGCTTTCCTACGAGCAGTACTTC
>TRBV29-1|TRBJ1-1|TRBD1|NA
CSVGGDRGRIGTEAFF
TGCAGCGTTGGTGGGGACAGGGGGCGAATTGGCACTGAAGCTTTCTTT
>TRBV19|TRBJ2-6|NA|NA
CASSDPSGANVLTF
TGTGCCAGCAGTGATCCCTCTGGGGCCAACGTCCTGACTTTC
>TRBV4-1|TRBJ2-6|NA|once
CASSQVDQASGANVLTF
TGCGCCAGCAGCCAAGTTGATCAGGCCTCTGGGGCCAACGTCCTGACTTTC
>TRBV20-1|TRBJ1-5|NA|NA
CSASAGEGQPQHF
TGCAGTGCTAGTGCCGGGGAGGGCCAGCCCCAGCATTTT
>TRBV18|TRBJ1-2|NA|NA
CASSPGHRDGYTF
TGTGCCAGCTCACCAGGGCACAGGGATGGCTACACCTTC
>TRBV29-1|TRBJ1-2|TRBD1|NA
CSARDRGSYGYTF
TGCAGCGCCCGGGACAGGGGGTCCTATGGCTACACCTTC
>TRBV6-5|TRBJ1-2|NA|NA
CASSYEVTGTVEGYTF
TGTGCCAGCAGTTACGAGGTTACAGGGACGGTGGAGGGCTACACCTTC
>TRBV9|TRBJ2-3|TRBD2|NA
CASSVTSGSTDTQYF
TGTGCCAGCAGCGTAACTAGCGGGAGCACAGATACGCAGTATTTT
>TRBV29-1|TRBJ2-2|NA|NA
CSVARPPTGELFF
TGCAGCGTTGCACGACCCCCCACCGGGGAGCTGTTTTTT
>TRBV6-1|TRBJ2-1|NA|NA
CASSGRQFYNEQFF
TGTGCCAGCAGTGGCAGACAGTTCTACAATGAGCAGTTCTTC
>TRBV9|TRBJ2-1|TRBD2|NA
CASSVGLAGEIGQFF
TGTGCCAGCAGCGTTGGACTAGCGGGAGAAATTGGGCAGTTCTTC
>TRBV14|TRBJ2-1|TRBD2|NA
CASSRWTSGNEQFF
TGTGCCAGCAGCCGTTGGACTAGCGGGAATGAGCAGTTCTTC
>TRBV29-1|TRBJ2-3|TRBD2|NA
CSVAQRGGSDTQYF
TGCAGCGTTGCCCAGCGGGGAGGGTCAGATACGCAGTATTTT
>TRBV11-2|TRBJ1-2|TRBD1|NA
CASGRGTTNYGYTF
TGTGCCAGCGGCAGGGGGACAACTAACTATGGCTACACCTTC
>TRBV29-1|TRBJ2-7|NA|NA
CSPFPGSYEQYF
TGCAGCCCTTTCCCAGGGTCCTACGAGCAGTACTTC
>TRBV20-1|TRBJ2-1|NA|once
CSARSGADSYNEQFF
TGCAGTGCTAGAAGTGGAGCGGACTCCTACAATGAGCAGTTCTTC
>TRBV6-5|TRBJ2-7|NA|once
CASSYWGGAPYEQYF
TGTGCCAGCAGTTATTGGGGGGGCGCCCCCTACGAGCAGTACTTC
>TRBV6-5|TRBJ1-1|NA|NA
CASSYQGSTEAFF
TGTGCCAGCAGTTACCAGGGAAGCACTGAAGCTTTCTTT
>TRBV4-1|TRBJ2-7|TRBD2|NA
CASSRVAGANYEQYF
TGCGCCAGCAGCCGCGTAGCGGGAGCTAACTACGAGCAGTACTTC
>TRBV12-3/TRBV12-4|TRBJ2-6|NA|NA
CASSYSVGKVTGANVLTF
TGTGCCAGCAGTTACTCCGTGGGGAAGGTTACTGGGGCCAACGTCCTGACTTTC
>TRBV20-1|TRBJ2-1|NA|NA
CSAWALTRRALDEQFF
TGCAGTGCTTGGGCCCTTACTAGGCGCGCCTTGGATGAGCAGTTCTTC
>TRBV29-1|TRBJ2-5|NA|once
CSVAGTETQYF
TGCAGCGTTGCAGGGACTGAGACCCAGTACTTC